The clone carrying this T cell receptor beta chain was seen only a few times. The antigen is unknown. The study ran its PCR with 60 Vbeta and 13 Jbeta primers. Some clones are missing from TCRdb's copy, which holds only in-frame ones; the method was immunoSEQ multiplex PCR. The table shows 170,000 or so clones, with approximately 84% occurring only once. The record originates from a study of cytomegalovirus exposure and HLA in healthy donors. Whole-study findings and limits: The likely explanation for a cluster of highly shared sequence variants was sequencing artifact. Follow-up analysis found HLA locus-dependent TCR association rates, highest for DRB1 and lowest for HLA-C. Later analysis reportedly placed an Asian-associated ancestry cluster below the roughly 700-donor mean in N-insertions. CMV serostatus was the only immune exposure information that was available.

The CDR3 is 16 residues long. Per the germline V gene, CDR1 is MNHEY and CDR2 is SMNVEV (reference sequence). Trimming left V 7 bases short and J 4 bases short, with 22 bases between. The rearrangement joins TRBV27 to TRBJ2-5; the D gene is possibly TRBD2 (5 bases). The origin of this receptor is a male donor in good health and CMV-seropositive. Sequenced material: PBMCs. CDR3 sequence reads: CASTSLFADSGETQYF. The CDR3 DNA is TGTGCCAGCACCAGTTTATTTGCGGACTCCGGAGAGACCCAGTACTTC.